This TCR beta chain was identified during a study of T cell repertoires in cytomegalovirus infection. Looking at the study overall: CMV infection together with matching HLA type was indicated by public TCR beta signatures. Regarding the study as a whole: Dominant in the ex vivo response were TCR beta clonotypes restricted by HLA-C and specific for CMV.

Each CDR3 protein is one row after TCRdb ran MiXCR on the reads. The sample yields around 300,000 distinct CDR3 sequences, around 25% seen once. This clonotype was found many times. What it binds is not known. Germline V gene sequence: CDR1 SGHVS, CDR2 FQNEAQ. This CDR3 comprises 20 residues. The trim removed 5 bases at V and 5 bases at J, leaving 16 bases unmatched. The starting material was cultured PBMCs, obtained from culture after CMV antigen stimulation. The gene calls are TRBV7-8 and TRBJ2-2; 14 bases fit TRBD2. This TCR was recovered from a human donor in good health (CMV status not recorded). Some clones in this sample may be carry-over from other donors' samples. The CDR3 nucleotides are TGTGCCAGCAGCCTCCAACGGGGACTAGCGGGAGAAGTGGGGACCGGGGAGCTGTTTTTT. This encodes CASSLQRGLAGEVGTGELFF.